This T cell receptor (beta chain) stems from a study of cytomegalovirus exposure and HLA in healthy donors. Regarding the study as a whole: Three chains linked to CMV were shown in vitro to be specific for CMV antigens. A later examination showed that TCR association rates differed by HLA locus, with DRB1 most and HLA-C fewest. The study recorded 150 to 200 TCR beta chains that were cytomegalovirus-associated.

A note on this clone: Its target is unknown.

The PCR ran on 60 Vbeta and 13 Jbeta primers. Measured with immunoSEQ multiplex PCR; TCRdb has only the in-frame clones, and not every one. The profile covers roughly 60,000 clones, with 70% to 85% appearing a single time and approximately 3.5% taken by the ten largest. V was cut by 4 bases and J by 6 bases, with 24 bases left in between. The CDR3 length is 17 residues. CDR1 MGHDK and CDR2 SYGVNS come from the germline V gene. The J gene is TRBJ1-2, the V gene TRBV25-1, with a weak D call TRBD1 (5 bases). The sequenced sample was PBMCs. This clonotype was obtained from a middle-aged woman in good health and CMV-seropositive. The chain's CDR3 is CASSGGGRQSLDHGYTF. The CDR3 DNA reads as TGTGCCAGCAGTGGGGGGGGGAGACAGTCCCTTGATCATGGCTACACCTTC.